Each of the 9 T cell receptor beta chains below was sequenced from the same sample in a study of blood T cells in healthy people across ages. Primers used in a second PCR of roughly 7 to 12 cycles were a sample-barcoded 5' primer and a J-beta primer mix. Using its own MiXCR run on the 5' RACE reads, TCRdb lists one record per CDR3 protein. Here the sample spans 1.2 million to 1.5 million distinct CDR3 sequences, approximately 63% being singletons. The sequenced material came from blood. These receptors all stem from a man between 18 and 29 years old in good health.

The chain links TRBV20-1 to TRBJ2-1, with 7 bases aligning to TRBD2. Germline V gene sequence: CDR1 DFQATT, CDR2 SNEGSKA (reference sequence). V was pared by 6 bases and J by 5 bases, with 13 bases of the junction left unmatched. The CDR3 loop spans 15 amino acids. CDR3: CSAGSLAATDNEQFF. CDR3 coding DNA: TGCAGTGCGGGGTCTCTAGCGGCCACCGACAATGAGCAGTTCTTC.

This clonotype showed up just once. V usage is TRBV12-3 or TRBV12-4 and J usage is TRBJ1-4; perhaps TRBD1 as D (6 bases). The CDR3 contains 14 residues. V was cut by 1 base and J by 7 bases, with 10 bases left in between. The CDR3 DNA reads TGTGCCAGCAGTTTAGGGGGGGCGCCTGAAAAACTGTTTTTT. Amino acids: CASSLGGAPEKLFF.

This CDR3 reads CSARSGLAGGPRFF. The CDR3 DNA sequence: TGCAGTGCTAGGTCGGGACTAGCGGGAGGGCCCCGGTTCTTC. V is TRBV20-1 and J is TRBJ2-1, with TRBD2 matching over 16 bases. The CDR3 is 14 amino acids. The germline V gene encodes CDR1 DFQATT and CDR2 SNEGSKA (reference sequence). V gave up 3 bases and J gave up 15 bases; unmatched junction bases: 8.

This clonotype was seen only once. V and J are TRBV27 and TRBJ2-7, with no clear D. The germline V and J ends were trimmed by 6 bases and 3 bases, with 12 bases remaining between them. The CDR3 spans 13 residues. CDR1 MNHEY and CDR2 SMNVEV come from the germline V gene (reference sequence). In nucleotides, the CDR3 is TGTGCCAGCAGCGAGAGTGGGGACTACGAGCAGTACTTC. It codes for CASSESGDYEQYF.

The rearrangement uses TRBV6-1 and TRBJ2-5; D perhaps matches TRBD2 (7 bases). Deletions cut 0 bases from V and 1 base from J, with 12 bases between. The CDR3 has 16 residues. CDR1 and CDR2 from the germline V gene are MNHNS and SASEGT. The CDR3 here is CASSEALGGGQETQYF. In DNA form, the CDR3 reads TGTGCCAGCAGTGAAGCGTTAGGGGGGGGCCAAGAGACCCAGTACTTC.

This clonotype was observed a handful of times. The chain is built from TRBV12-3 or TRBV12-4 and TRBJ2-7; D might be TRBD1 (7 bases). V was clipped by 6 bases and J by 0 bases, with 12 bases between them. This CDR3 comprises 14 residues. The CDR3 bases are TGTGCCAGCAGGGAGGGACAGCGCTCCTACGAGCAGTACTTC. Protein product: CASREGQRSYEQYF.

The chain has TRBV29-1 and TRBJ2-5, with 8 bases fitting TRBD2. The CDR3 contains 16 residues. V was pared by 3 bases and J by 11 bases, with 20 bases of the junction left unmatched. Germline V CDR1 and CDR2: SQVTM, ANQGSEA. CDR3 loop: CSVEAQSGGSYNEQYF. In nucleotides, the CDR3 is TGCAGCGTTGAGGCGCAAAGCGGGGGCTCCTACAATGAGCAGTACTTC.

The chain recombines TRBV20-1 with TRBJ2-3; TRBD2 matches at 8 bases. V gave up 0 bases and J gave up 2 bases; unmatched junction bases: 10. Germline values: CDR1 DFQATT, CDR2 SNEGSKA (reference sequence). The CDR3 length is 17 residues. This CDR3 is CSARESSGYLHTDTQYF. The CDR3 DNA reads TGCAGTGCTAGAGAATCTAGCGGGTATCTCCACACAGATACGCAGTATTTT.

The chain links TRBV4-1 to TRBJ2-5; D perhaps matches TRBD2 (6 bases). CDR1 and CDR2 (germline): MGHRA, YSYEKL. This CDR3 has 15 residues. Between the trimmed V and J ends, which lost 1 base and 2 bases, there was a span of 11 bases. CDR3 residues: CASSQGASDQETQYF. DNA of the CDR3: TGCGCCAGCAGCCAAGGGGCTAGCGATCAAGAGACCCAGTACTTC.